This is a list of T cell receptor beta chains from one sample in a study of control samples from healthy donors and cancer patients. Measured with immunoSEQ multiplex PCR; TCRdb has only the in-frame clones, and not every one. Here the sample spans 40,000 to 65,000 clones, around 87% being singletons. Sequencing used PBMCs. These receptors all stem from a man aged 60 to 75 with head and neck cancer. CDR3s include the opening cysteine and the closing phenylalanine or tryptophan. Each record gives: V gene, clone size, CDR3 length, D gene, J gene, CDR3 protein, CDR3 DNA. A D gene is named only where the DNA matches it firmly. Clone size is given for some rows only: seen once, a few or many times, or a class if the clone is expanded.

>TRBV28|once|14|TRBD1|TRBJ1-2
CASSFPGQGNGYTF
TGTGCCAGCAGTTTCCCCGGACAGGGGAATGGCTACACCTTC
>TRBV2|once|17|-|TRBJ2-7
CASRPLTSIGGTYEQYF
TGTGCCAGCAGACCCCTGACGAGTATTGGCGGTACCTACGAGCAGTACTTC
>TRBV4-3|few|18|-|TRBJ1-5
CASSQEFRGGSWGQPQHF
TGCGCCAGCAGCCAAGAATTTCGAGGGGGATCCTGGGGTCAGCCCCAGCATTTT
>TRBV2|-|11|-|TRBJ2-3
CASRRQATQYF
TGTGCCAGCAGGCGACAGGCTACGCAGTATTTT
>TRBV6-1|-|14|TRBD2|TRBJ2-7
CASSYPASGGEQYF
TGTGCCAGCAGTTATCCGGCTAGCGGGGGCGAGCAGTACTTC
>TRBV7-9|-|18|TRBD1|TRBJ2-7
CASSLGTGGPGGSYEQYF
TGTGCCAGCAGCTTAGGGACAGGGGGACCGGGGGGCTCCTACGAGCAGTACTTC
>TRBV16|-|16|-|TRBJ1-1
CASGKTLDSSNTEAFF
TGTGCCAGCGGCAAGACCCTCGACAGCTCAAACACTGAAGCTTTCTTT
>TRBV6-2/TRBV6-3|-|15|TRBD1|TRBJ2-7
CASSRGQGAPYEQYF
TGTGCCAGCAGCCGGGGACAGGGGGCGCCCTACGAGCAGTACTTC
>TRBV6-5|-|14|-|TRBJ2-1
CASASQANYNEQFF
TGTGCCAGCGCATCCCAGGCCAATTACAATGAGCAGTTCTTC
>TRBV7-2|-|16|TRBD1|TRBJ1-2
CASSLARDRGVYGYTF
TGTGCCAGCAGCTTAGCGCGGGACAGGGGTGTATATGGCTACACCTTC
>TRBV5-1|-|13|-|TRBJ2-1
CASSLDGGGEQFF
TGCGCCAGCAGCTTGGATGGGGGCGGTGAGCAGTTCTTC
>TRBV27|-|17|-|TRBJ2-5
CASSLSLDSSYQETQYF
TGTGCCAGCAGTTTATCCCTAGACAGTTCCTACCAAGAGACCCAGTACTTC
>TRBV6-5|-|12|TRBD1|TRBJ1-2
CASSTGGYGYTF
TGTGCCAGCAGTACAGGGGGCTATGGCTACACCTTC
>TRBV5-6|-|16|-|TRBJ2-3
CASSLGSDGGTDTQYF
TGTGCCAGCAGCTTGGGGTCCGATGGAGGTACAGATACGCAGTATTTT
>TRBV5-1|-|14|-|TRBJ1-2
CASSLDDTTIGYTF
TGCGCCAGCAGCTTGGACGACACCACTATTGGCTACACCTTC
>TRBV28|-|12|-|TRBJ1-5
CASSKHGQPQHF
TGTGCCAGCAGTAAACACGGCCAGCCCCAGCATTTT
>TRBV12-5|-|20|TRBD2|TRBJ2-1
CASGLVTQGTSGVGDNEQFF
TGTGCTAGTGGTTTGGTAACACAGGGGACTAGCGGGGTAGGAGATAATGAGCAGTTCTTC
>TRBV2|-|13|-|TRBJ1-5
CASMGGYNQPQHF
TGTGCCAGCATGGGGGGATACAATCAGCCCCAGCATTTT
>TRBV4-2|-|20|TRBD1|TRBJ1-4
CASSQVWAGGAPAVGEKLFF
TGTGCCAGCAGCCAAGTGTGGGCAGGGGGAGCCCCTGCGGTTGGTGAAAAACTGTTTTTT
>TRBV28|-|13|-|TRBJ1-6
CASSLGINSPLHF
TGTGCCAGCAGTTTAGGGATTAATTCACCCCTCCACTTT
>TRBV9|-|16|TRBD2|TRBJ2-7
CASSVSASGTTYEQYF
TGTGCCAGCAGCGTATCGGCTAGCGGGACGACCTACGAGCAGTACTTC
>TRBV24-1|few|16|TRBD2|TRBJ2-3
CATSDFPGLDTDTQYF
TGTGCCACCAGTGATTTCCCGGGACTAGACACAGATACGCAGTATTTT
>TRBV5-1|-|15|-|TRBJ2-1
CASSPGQPGINEQFF
TGCGCCAGCAGCCCCGGACAACCCGGAATCAATGAGCAGTTCTTC
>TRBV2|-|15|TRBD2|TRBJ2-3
CASGRGGQRADTQYF
TGTGCCTCGGGCCGGGGGGGTCAGAGAGCAGATACGCAGTATTTT
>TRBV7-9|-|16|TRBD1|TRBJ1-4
CASSLDPGTGNEKLFF
TGTGCCAGCAGCTTAGACCCCGGGACAGGGAATGAAAAACTGTTTTTT
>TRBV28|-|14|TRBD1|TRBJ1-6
CASQLTGNNSPLHF
TGTGCCAGCCAGCTGACAGGGAATAATTCACCCCTCCACTTT
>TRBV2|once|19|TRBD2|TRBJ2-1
CAERGGLRLFDSSYNEQFF
TGTGCCGAGCGGGGGGGCCTTCGACTATTTGATAGCTCCTACAATGAGCAGTTCTTC
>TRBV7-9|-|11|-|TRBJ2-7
CASSPSYEQYF
TGTGCCAGCAGTCCCTCCTACGAGCAGTACTTC
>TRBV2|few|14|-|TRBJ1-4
CASSVRATNEKLFF
TGTGCCAGCAGTGTCCGCGCAACTAATGAAAAACTGTTTTTT
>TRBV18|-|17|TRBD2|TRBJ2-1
CASSPNDIAGFYNEQFF
TGTGCCAGCTCACCAAACGACATAGCGGGGTTCTACAATGAGCAGTTCTTC
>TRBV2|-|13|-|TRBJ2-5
CANGLGRRETQYF
TGTGCCAACGGCTTAGGCAGAAGGGAGACCCAGTACTTC